Listed here are 29 T cell receptor beta chains from one sample, sequenced in a study of T cells after somatic rescue of genetic block. TCRdb's table, derived via immunoSEQ multiplex PCR, lists solely in-frame clones and lacks some. The data show thousands of clones, around 81% seen once. Sequencing was performed on peripheral blood mononuclear cells (PBMCs). All receptors derive from a boy under 18.

CDR3 residues: CASSYSGTSGGDEQYF. CDR3 DNA: TGTGCCAGCAGTTACTCCGGGACTAGCGGGGGGGACGAGCAGTACTTC. The rearrangement links TRBV6-5 to TRBJ2-5; 16 nucleotides line up with TRBD2. TRBJ2-7 explains the end of the DNA better; the J call may be wrong. The germline gives CDR1 MNHEY, CDR2 SVGAGI. The CDR3 has 16 residues.

The rearrangement joins TRBV14 to TRBJ2-5, with 9 bases matching TRBD1. This CDR3 has 15 amino acids. J was trimmed by 1 base and V by 5 bases; bases with no gene match: 5. The germline gives CDR1 SGHDN, CDR2 FVKESK. CDR3 coding DNA: TGTGCCAGCAGCTACCCGACAGGGGGCCAAGAGACCCAGTACTTC. This codes for CASSYPTGGQETQYF.

CDR3 residues: CSVGRGQGWTGELFF. In DNA, the CDR3 is TGCAGCGTTGGACGAGGACAGGGTTGGACCGGGGAGCTGTTTTTT. The rearrangement links TRBV29-1 to TRBJ2-2; TRBD1 aligns across 8 bases. V was pared by 4 bases and J by 5 bases, with 9 bases of the junction left unmatched. Per germline, CDR1 SQVTM and CDR2 ANQGSEA. The CDR3 has 15 residues.

The V gene is TRBV7-9, the J gene TRBJ2-5; D is unresolved. CDR1 SEHNR and CDR2 FQNEAQ come from the germline V gene (reference sequence). The CDR3 is made up of 14 amino acids. V lost 4 bases to trimming and J lost 3 bases, with 12 bases between them. The CDR3 region is CASSYDLRKETQYF. The CDR3 bases are TGTGCCAGCAGCTATGATCTCAGAAAAGAGACCCAGTACTTC.

The chain is built from TRBV5-1 and TRBJ2-7, with TRBD1 matching over 7 bases. With V trimmed by 3 bases and J by 3 bases, 6 bases remained unmatched. CDR3 size: 14 residues. The V gene's germline CDR1 is SGHRS and CDR2 YFSETQ. The CDR3 region is CASSSPGQHYEQYF. The CDR3 DNA is TGCGCCAGCAGCTCACCGGGACAGCACTACGAGCAGTACTTC.

The chain couples TRBV7-3 to TRBJ2-7; 9 nucleotides line up with TRBD2. The CDR3 loop spans 14 amino acids. Germline V gives CDR1 SGHTA, CDR2 FQGTGA. In DNA form, the CDR3 reads TGTGTCAAAAGAGCGGGAGGAGGAGCCTACGAGCAGTACTTC. It yields the protein CVKRAGGGAYEQYF.

The rearrangement links TRBV5-1 to TRBJ1-2; D unclear. The CDR3 covers 12 residues. The germline gives CDR1 SGHRS, CDR2 YFSETQ. Trimming cost V 1 base and J 6 bases, with 7 bases left between them. CDR3: CASSLQENGYTF. CDR3 nucleotide sequence: TGCGCCAGCAGCTTGCAAGAGAATGGCTACACCTTC.

The rearrangement joins TRBV7-8 to TRBJ2-1, with TRBD2 as a possible D gene (5 bases). Looked up from germline, CDR1 is SGHVS and CDR2 is FQNEAQ. V dropped 2 bases and J dropped 5 bases, with 10 bases sitting between them. This CDR3 is built from 14 residues. In DNA, the CDR3 is TGTGCCAGCAGCTTATTACGGGGAAACAATGAGCAGTTCTTC. The encoded protein is CASSLLRGNNEQFF.

The rearrangement joins TRBV7-2 to TRBJ1-4, with no clear D. V gave up 5 bases and J gave up 3 bases, with 10 bases separating them. The CDR3 loop spans 14 amino acids. Germline CDR1 reads SGHTA; CDR2 reads FQGNSA. The DNA for the CDR3 is TGTGCCAGCAGCCTAGGGTTGGCTAATGAAAAACTGTTTTTT. This translates into CASSLGLANEKLFF. Full variable domain (remainder filled in from reference TRBV7-2 and TRBJ1-4): GAGVSQSPSNKVTEKGKDVELRCDPISGHTALYWYRQSLGQGLEFLIYFQGNSAPDKSGLPSDRFSAERTGGSVSTLTIQRTQQEDSAVYLCASSLGLANEKLFFGSGTQLSVL.

This chain uses TRBV20-1 with TRBJ2-7; D remains ambiguous. Germline values: CDR1 DFQATT, CDR2 SNEGSKA (reference sequence). The CDR3 runs 11 residues. CDR3 DNA: TGCAGCGTAGCTTCTTCGGACGAGCAGTACTTC. Its translation: CSVASSDEQYF.

The CDR3 DNA follows: TGTGCCAGCAGCTTAGGGGGGCCCACTGAAGCTTTCTTT. It encodes CASSLGGPTEAFF. The V and J genes are TRBV11-1 and TRBJ1-1, with D perhaps matching TRBD1 (6 bases). V was trimmed by 1 base and J by 4 bases, leaving 7 bases between them. The V gene's germline CDR1 is SGHAT and CDR2 FQDESV (reference sequence). This CDR3 spans 13 amino acids.

The chain joins TRBV20-1 to TRBJ2-3; no clear D. Trimming took 3 bases from V and 6 from J, leaving 7 bases between them. This CDR3 contains 11 residues. Germline lookup yields CDR1 DFQATT and CDR2 SNEGSKA (reference sequence). The CDR3: CSASPADTQYF. The CDR3 nucleotides read TGCAGTGCTAGCCCGGCGGATACGCAGTATTTT.

V and J are TRBV6-6 and TRBJ2-7; TRBD1 is a possible D gene (6 bases). Germline values: CDR1 MNHNY, CDR2 SVGAGI (reference sequence). V was trimmed by 2 bases and J by 5 bases, leaving 19 bases between them. CDR3 length: 16 amino acids. CDR3 amino acids: CASSYTTGSFQDEQYF. CDR3 coding DNA: TGTGCCAGCAGTTACACGACAGGATCCTTCCAGGACGAGCAGTACTTC.

The rearrangement links TRBV10-3 to TRBJ2-1; TRBD1 might be the D (7 bases). This CDR3 comprises 13 residues. CDR1 ENHRY and CDR2 SYGVKD come from the germline V gene. The CDR3 protein is CAHRGLARGEQFF. The CDR3 nucleotides are TGTGCTCACAGGGGACTGGCACGCGGTGAGCAGTTCTTC.

The J gene is TRBJ2-1, the V gene TRBV7-9, with 7 positions matching TRBD2. The V and J ends lost 5 bases and 6 bases, in that order; junction bases with no gene match: 13. CDR1 is SEHNR and CDR2 is FQNEAQ in the germline V gene (reference sequence). This CDR3 has 16 residues. CDR3 coding DNA: TGTGCCAGCAGCCCTATCAAGACGGGAGGATTCAATGAGCAGTTCTTC. It is translated as CASSPIKTGGFNEQFF.

The chain is built from TRBV28 and TRBJ2-6; 9 nucleotides line up with TRBD1. With 6 bases clipped from V and 9 bases from J, the junction kept 9 bases outside the gene matches. The CDR3 consists of 15 residues. Germline V gives CDR1 MDHEN, CDR2 SYDVKM. The CDR3 DNA is TGTGCCAGCAGCTGGGACAGGGTCGACGACAACGTCCTGACTTTC. Encoded protein: CASSWDRVDDNVLTF.

The CDR3 loop is CASSLSGTDEQYF. The DNA of the CDR3 is TGTGCCAGCAGCCTCTCGGGGACCGACGAGCAGTACTTC. The V call is TRBV5-6, the J call TRBJ2-7; D possibly uses TRBD1 or TRBD2 (5 bases each). The CDR3 is 13 amino acids. Trimming removed 4 bases from V and 5 bases from J, with 13 bases in between. CDR1 and CDR2 (germline): SGHDT, YYEEEE. Full variable domain (rest looked up from reference TRBV5-6 and TRBJ2-7): DAGVTQSPTHLIKTRGQQVTLRCSPKSGHDTVSWYQQALGQGPQFIFQYYEEEERQRGNFPDRFSGHQFPNYSSELNVNALLLGDSALYLCASSLSGTDEQYFGPGTRLTVT.

The V call is TRBV7-2, the J call TRBJ2-5; D not resolved. Trimming shortened V by 4 bases and J by 7 bases, and 7 bases separated the two germline ends. The CDR3 has 11 amino acids. Germline CDR1 reads SGHTA; CDR2 reads FQGNSA. CDR3 protein: CASSSGGTQYF. The CDR3 region has the DNA TGTGCCAGCAGCTCCGGCGGGACCCAGTACTTC.

This clone came up a few times. The genes are TRBV18 and TRBJ2-3, with TRBD1 matching 7 bases. V lost 6 bases, J lost 1 base, and 4 bases stayed unmatched. Per the germline V gene, CDR1 is KGHSH and CDR2 is LQKENI. This CDR3 is 14 amino acids long. The CDR3 region is CASSRDRGTDTQYF. In nucleotides, the CDR3 is TGTGCCAGCTCCCGCGACAGGGGCACAGATACGCAGTATTTT.

This clone is a singleton in its sample. The chain employs TRBV11-1 and TRBJ2-2; unclear D gene. CDR1 and CDR2 from the germline V gene are SGHAT and FQDESV (reference sequence). The length of the CDR3 is 13 residues. Trimming stripped 5 bases from V and 7 bases from J, with 11 bases between. CDR3 bases: TGTGCCAGCAGCCCCGAGTTGGGCGGGGAGCTGTTTTTT. Its protein is CASSPELGGELFF. Using reference TRBV11-1 and TRBJ2-2 for the parts outside the CDR3, the full variable domain is EAEVAQSPRYKITEKSQAVAFWCDPISGHATLYWYRQILGQGPELLVQFQDESVVDDSQLPKDRFSAERLKGVDSTLKIQPAELGDSAMYLCASSPELGGELFFGEGSRLTVL.

The V gene is TRBV27, the J gene TRBJ1-2; D remains unclear. Germline V gene data show CDR1 as MNHEY and CDR2 as SMNVEV (reference sequence). V lost 8 bases and J 4 bases, leaving 14 bases between the germline ends. The CDR3 is 13 amino acids. The CDR3 region has the DNA TGTGCCAGCGGCGATTGGGGTGGCTATGGCTACACCTTC. It codes for CASGDWGGYGYTF.

J is TRBJ2-1 and V is TRBV28, with D perhaps matching TRBD2 (5 bases). The V end was cut by 6 bases, the J end by 5 bases, with 17 bases between. The CDR3 consists of 15 residues. In germline, CDR1 is MDHEN, CDR2 SYDVKM. CDR3 nucleotide sequence: TGTGCCAGCAGAGGGAACAGCGGAGTCAACAATGAGCAGTTCTTC. Encoded protein: CASRGNSGVNNEQFF.

The V call is TRBV2, the J call TRBJ2-7; maybe TRBD2 (5 bases). The CDR3 loop spans 14 amino acids. V lost 4 bases, J lost 3 bases, and 13 bases lay in between. Looked up from germline, CDR1 is SNHLY and CDR2 is FYNNEI. In nucleotides, the CDR3 is TGTGCCAGCAGTGTATGGACTCCAGACTACGAGCAGTACTTC. This gives the protein CASSVWTPDYEQYF.

This clone has a handful of counts. This chain uses TRBV28 with TRBJ1-5; D is undetermined. Germline lookup yields CDR1 MDHEN and CDR2 SYDVKM. The CDR3 extends over 16 amino acids. Trimming took 11 bases from V and 1 from J, leaving 21 bases between them. The CDR3 nucleotides read TGTGCCGGCGCCTCATCCGTTCGGGGAAGCAATCAGCCCCAGCATTTT. Translated, it gives CAGASSVRGSNQPQHF.

The CDR3 spells CASSVGQGNTIYF. Here the CDR3 DNA reads TGTGCCAGCAGCGTAGGTCAGGGAAACACCATATATTTT. The chain links TRBV9 to TRBJ1-3; D gene unclear. The CDR3 is 13 amino acids. V lost 0 bases to trimming and J lost 4 bases, with 5 bases between them. Germline CDR1 SGDLS, CDR2 YYNGEE.

The chain is built from TRBV5-1 and TRBJ1-4, with D possibly TRBD1 on 6 matching bases. Germline V gene sequence: CDR1 SGHRS, CDR2 YFSETQ. Trimming stripped 1 base from V and 7 bases from J, with 8 bases between. The CDR3 runs 13 residues. CDR3 loop: CASSLSRGEKLFF. The CDR3 DNA follows: TGCGCCAGCAGCTTGTCCAGGGGTGAAAAACTGTTTTTT.

The chain carries TRBV19 and TRBJ1-5; D may be TRBD1 (5 bases). Between the trimmed V and J ends, which lost 9 bases and 0 bases, there was a span of 12 bases. Germline V gives CDR1 LNHDA, CDR2 SQIVND (reference sequence). The CDR3 consists of 14 residues. CDR3 coding DNA: TGTGCCAGCCGTGGGGCCCTTAGCAATCAGCCCCAGCATTTT. Protein sequence: CASRGALSNQPQHF.

The gene calls are TRBV25-1 and TRBJ1-3, with 8 nucleotides matching TRBD1. The CDR3 loop spans 15 amino acids. Germline CDR1 MGHDK, CDR2 SYGVNS. Trimming at V came to 4 bases and at J to 3 bases, leaving 5 bases not matched to a gene. The CDR3 bases are TGTGCCAGCAGTGTTCAGGGGGCGAATGGAAACACCATATATTTT. Translated: CASSVQGANGNTIYF.

This clone was seen just once. The gene calls are TRBV7-9 and TRBJ2-2; no clear D. Trimming removed 1 base from V and 6 bases from J, with 6 bases in between. Germline V gene data show CDR1 as SEHNR and CDR2 as FQNEAQ (reference sequence). The CDR3 extends over 13 amino acids. CDR3 residues: CASSLVGAGELFF. CDR3 DNA sequence: TGTGCCAGCAGCTTAGTTGGTGCCGGGGAGCTGTTTTTT.